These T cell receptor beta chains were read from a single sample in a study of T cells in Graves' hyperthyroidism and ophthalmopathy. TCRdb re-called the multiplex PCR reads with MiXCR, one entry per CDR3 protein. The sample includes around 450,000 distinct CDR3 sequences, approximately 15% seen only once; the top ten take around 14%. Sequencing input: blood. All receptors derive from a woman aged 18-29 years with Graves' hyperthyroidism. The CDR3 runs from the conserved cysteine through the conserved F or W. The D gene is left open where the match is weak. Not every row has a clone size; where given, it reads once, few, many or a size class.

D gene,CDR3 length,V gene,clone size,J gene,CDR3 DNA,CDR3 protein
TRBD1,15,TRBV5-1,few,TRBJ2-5,TGCGCCAGCAGCTTGAAGACAGGGGGCGAAGAGACCCAGTACTTC,CASSLKTGGEETQYF
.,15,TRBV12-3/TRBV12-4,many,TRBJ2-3,TGTGCCAGCAGTTTTGGTGGTCGCCCAGGGGATACGCAGTATTTT,CASSFGGRPGDTQYF
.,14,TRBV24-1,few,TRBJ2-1,TGTGCCACCAGTGATTTGCGTAGTTACAATGAGCAGTTCTTC,CATSDLRSYNEQFF
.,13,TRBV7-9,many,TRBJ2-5,TGTGCCAGCACCCCAGTTAGCCAAGAGACCCAGTACTTC,CASTPVSQETQYF
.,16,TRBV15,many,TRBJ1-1,TGTGCCACCAGCAGAGATCGGGCCTCCACGAACACTGAAGCTTTCTTT,CATSRDRASTNTEAFF
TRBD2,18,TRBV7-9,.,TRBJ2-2,TGTGCCAGCAGCTTAATCACACCGGCTAGCGGTAACACCGGGGAGCTGTTTTTT,CASSLITPASGNTGELFF
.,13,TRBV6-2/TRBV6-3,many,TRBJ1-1,TGTGCCAGCAGACCATCTGGGTCGCATGAAGCTTTCTTT,CASRPSGSHEAFF
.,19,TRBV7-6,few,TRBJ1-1,TGTGCCAGCAGCTTGGGACATACCGGGACCCTAAGGGGGAACACTGAAGCTTTCTTT,CASSLGHTGTLRGNTEAFF
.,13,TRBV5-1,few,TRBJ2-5,TGCGCCAGCAGCTTGGTCCGGAGGGAGACCCAGTACTTC,CASSLVRRETQYF
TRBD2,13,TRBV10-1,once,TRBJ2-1,TGCGCCAGCAGCGGGACTAATCCACTAGAGCAGTTCTTC,CASSGTNPLEQFF
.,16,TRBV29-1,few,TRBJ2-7,TGCAGCGTCCTCTCCCCAGTATGGACAGAGACCTACGAGCAGTACTTC,CSVLSPVWTETYEQYF
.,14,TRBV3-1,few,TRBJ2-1,TGTGCCAGCAGCCAAGTTGCTCCAGGGCGGGCGCAGTTCTTC,CASSQVAPGRAQFF
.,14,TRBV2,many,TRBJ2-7,TGTGCCAGCAGCCCGACAACGGTGCTCTACGAGCAGTACTTC,CASSPTTVLYEQYF
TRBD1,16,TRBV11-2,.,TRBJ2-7,TGCGCCAGCAGCCAAGATAATGGACAGGGGATCTACGAGCAGTACTTC,CASSQDNGQGIYEQYF
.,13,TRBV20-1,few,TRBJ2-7,TGCAGTGCTGTCCCAGGTGCGGGGACGGGGCAGTACTTC,CSAVPGAGTGQYF
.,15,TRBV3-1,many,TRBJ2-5,TGTGCCAGCAGCCAAGATACGGGGGCCCAAGAGACCCAGTACTTC,CASSQDTGAQETQYF
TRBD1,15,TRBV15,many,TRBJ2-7,TGTGCCACCAGCAGAGAACAGGGGCTGCCTGACGAGCAGTACTTC,CATSREQGLPDEQYF
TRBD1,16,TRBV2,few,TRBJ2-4,TGTGCCAGCAGTGAGGGACAGGGTTTAGCCAAAAACATTCAGTACTTC,CASSEGQGLAKNIQYF
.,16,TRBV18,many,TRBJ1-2,TGTGCCAGCTCACCTGATTGGACAGACGAGCCTCTTAGCTACACCTTC,CASSPDWTDEPLSYTF
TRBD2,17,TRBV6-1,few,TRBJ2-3,TGTGCCAGCAGTGCGAAAACTAGCGGGGGGTCCACAGATACGCAGTATTTT,CASSAKTSGGSTDTQYF
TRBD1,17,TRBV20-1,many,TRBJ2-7,TGCAGTGCTAGAGATCCCGCCGGGACAGGGGGACTCTACGAGCAGTACTTC,CSARDPAGTGGLYEQYF
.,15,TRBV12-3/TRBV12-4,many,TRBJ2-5,TGTGCCAGCAGCACGCCCGTCAGTGGAGAAGAGACCCAGTACTTC,CASSTPVSGEETQYF
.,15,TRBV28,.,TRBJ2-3,TGTGCCAGCAGTTTATCGTCTAGGAACACAGATACGCAGTATTTT,CASSLSSRNTDTQYF
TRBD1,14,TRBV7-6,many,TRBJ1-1,TGTGCCAGCAGCTCACAGGGGGGGTATACTGAAGCTTTCTTT,CASSSQGGYTEAFF
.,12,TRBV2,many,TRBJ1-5,TGTGCCAGTGGATATAGCAATCAGCCCCAGCATTTT,CASGYSNQPQHF
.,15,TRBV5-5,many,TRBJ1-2,TGTGCCAGCAGCTTGGGATCGGGGCTTTTTAATGGCTACACCTTC,CASSLGSGLFNGYTF
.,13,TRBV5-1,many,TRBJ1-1,TGCGCCAGCAGGAACGAGATGAACACTGAAGCTTTCTTT,CASRNEMNTEAFF
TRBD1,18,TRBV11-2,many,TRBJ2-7,TGTGCCAGCAGCCCGATATCCCGGGACAGGGCCCAGCGCTACGAGCAGTACTTC,CASSPISRDRAQRYEQYF